These 12 T cell receptor beta chains were all obtained from the same sample, sequenced in a study of CD8+CD57+ T cells in acquired aplastic anemia. Patients chosen for sequencing had CD8+CD57+ cells that had expanded, as shown by flow cytometry. Profiling that covered TCR beta VDJ and CDR3 relied on genomic DNA as its template. TCRdb reprocessed the reads with MiXCR, giving one entry per CDR3 protein. Of about 240,000 distinct CDR3 sequences in the sample, more than 45% are singletons; the top ten hold 7.8%. The sequenced sample consisted of sorted CD4+, CD8+, or CD8+CD57+ T cells (not recorded which) from PBMCs. Source of these receptors: a human donor with aplastic anemia.

This clonotype was observed at least ten times. The chain uses TRBV9 and TRBJ2-7; 9 bases are a match to TRBD2. Germline V gene lookup returns CDR1 SGDLS and CDR2 YYNGEE. V lost 3 bases, J lost 6 bases, and 4 bases stayed unmatched. The CDR3 runs 13 residues. The CDR3 protein is CASSAGTSPEQYF. The CDR3 DNA sequence: TGTGCCAGCAGCGCCGGGACTAGCCCCGAGCAGTACTTC.

The V call is TRBV5-1, the J call TRBJ2-7, with 8 bases lining up with TRBD1. Trimming at V came to 2 bases and at J to 5 bases, leaving 12 bases not matched to a gene. The CDR3 spans 16 residues. Germline-derived CDR1 and CDR2 are SGHRS and YFSETQ. CDR3 DNA sequence: TGCGCCAGCAGCTTAAGGACAGGGCTCTTTCTAGACGAGCAGTACTTC. Its translation is CASSLRTGLFLDEQYF.

Of note for this clonotype: This sequence may be a read error, since a much larger clone differs from it by one base. This is likely a read error, given that the CDR3 carries no conserved phenylalanine or tryptophan at its end. The gene calls are TRBV5-6 and TRBJ1-6; 8 bases are shared with TRBD1. Germline CDR1 SGHDT, CDR2 YYEEEE. The CDR3 sequence is 12 residues long. Losses at the gene ends were 7 bases for V and 10 bases for J; bases not matched to a gene: 4. The CDR3 nucleotides are TGTGCCAGCGGACAGGGAAAGTCACCCCTCCACCTT. This codes for CASGQGKSPLHL.

The rearrangement links TRBV4-2 to TRBJ2-7; a possible D gene is TRBD2 (6 bases). Trimming cost V 1 base and J 5 bases, with 12 bases left between them. Germline V gene lookup returns CDR1 LGHNA and CDR2 YNFKEQ. CDR3 length: 14 residues. DNA for the CDR3: TGTGCCAGCAGCCAAGGGGTAGCGGCCCACGAGCAGTACTTC. Protein: CASSQGVAAHEQYF.

The chain couples TRBV27 to TRBJ1-2; 8 bases agree with TRBD1. The CDR3 length is 13 residues. Germline CDR1 reads MNHEY; CDR2 reads SMNVEV (reference sequence). The V gene end was trimmed by 2 bases and the J gene end by 13 bases; junction bases not matched to a gene: 9. CDR3: CASSLNPDRASTF. The CDR3 DNA follows: TGTGCCAGCAGTTTAAACCCGGACAGGGCGAGCACCTTC.

This clonotype was counted at least ten times. The chain joins TRBV7-2 to TRBJ1-1; a weak D match, TRBD1 (6 bases). The germline CDR1 and CDR2 sequences are SGHTA and FQGNSA. Trimming removed 0 bases from V and 4 bases from J, with 15 bases in between. The CDR3 has 16 amino acids. The CDR3 nucleotides are TGTGCCAGCAGCTTAGCGGTAGGGGGGGGTGGCACTGAAGCTTTCTTT. Translated, it gives CASSLAVGGGGTEAFF.

The V call is TRBV6-6, the J call TRBJ2-7, with D maybe TRBD2 (7 bases). This CDR3 has 14 residues. In germline, CDR1 is MNHNY, CDR2 SVGAGI (reference sequence). Trimming pared 11 bases from V and 0 bases from J, leaving 17 bases between. As DNA, the CDR3 is TGTGCCGCCTCACGGGGGGCGGCCTCCTACGAGCAGTACTTC. It yields the protein CAASRGAASYEQYF.

This chain uses TRBV3-1 with TRBJ2-2; unclear D gene. V lost 2 bases, J lost 6 bases, and 10 bases lay in between. Germline lookup yields CDR1 LGHDT and CDR2 YNNKEL (reference sequence). CDR3 length: 14 residues. CDR3 bases: TGTGCCAGCAGCCAAAGAACGGGTGCCGGGGAGCTGTTTTTT. Residues: CASSQRTGAGELFF. The variable domain in full, with the rest retrieved from reference TRBV3-1 and TRBJ2-2, is DTAVSQTPKYLVTQMGNDKSIKCEQNLGHDTMYWYKQDSKKFLKIMFSYNNKELIINETVPNRFSPKSPDKAHLNLHINSLELGDSAVYFCASSQRTGAGELFFGEGSRLTVL.

This clonotype was picked up many times. For the CDR3, the DNA is TGTGCCAGCAGGACGGATTCTTGGCCCCCTGGCACCGGGGAGCTGTTTTTT. Translation: CASRTDSWPPGTGELFF. This chain links TRBV12-3 or TRBV12-4 with TRBJ2-2; D is undetermined. The CDR3 runs 17 residues. V was cut by 6 bases and J by 4 bases, with 21 bases left in between.

This chain's CDR3 is CASSLFSRDGTDTQYF. As DNA, the CDR3 is TGTGCCAGCAGTTTATTTTCAAGGGACGGCACAGATACGCAGTATTTT. The V and J genes are TRBV27 and TRBJ2-3; possibly TRBD1 or TRBD2 for D (5 bases each). Trimming took off 1 base at V and 1 base at J, with 12 bases between the two ends. Germline CDR1 and CDR2: MNHEY and SMNVEV (reference sequence). The CDR3 spans 16 residues.

This clonotype was picked up many times. The rearrangement links TRBV4-3 to TRBJ1-2; D remains unclear. The CDR3 loop spans 14 amino acids. Germline V gene data show CDR1 as LGHNA and CDR2 as YSLEER. The V end was cut by 4 bases, the J end by 4 bases, with 13 bases between. CDR3 nucleotides: TGCGCCAGCAGCCTGCGAAACGAGCCCTATGGCTACACCTTC. This sequence encodes CASSLRNEPYGYTF.

As concerns this clonotype: A much larger clonotype is one base distant, so this may be a read error. The J gene is TRBJ2-5, the V gene TRBV7-9, with 9 bases that match TRBD1. CDR1 is SEHNR, CDR2 FQNEAQ, per germline (reference sequence). The V and J ends lost 1 base and 5 bases, in that order; junction bases with no gene match: 8. The CDR3 consists of 16 residues. The CDR3 protein is CASSLDANRGQETQYF. The DNA for the CDR3 is TGTGCCAGCAGCTTAGATGCCAACAGGGGGCAGGAGACCCAGTACTTC.